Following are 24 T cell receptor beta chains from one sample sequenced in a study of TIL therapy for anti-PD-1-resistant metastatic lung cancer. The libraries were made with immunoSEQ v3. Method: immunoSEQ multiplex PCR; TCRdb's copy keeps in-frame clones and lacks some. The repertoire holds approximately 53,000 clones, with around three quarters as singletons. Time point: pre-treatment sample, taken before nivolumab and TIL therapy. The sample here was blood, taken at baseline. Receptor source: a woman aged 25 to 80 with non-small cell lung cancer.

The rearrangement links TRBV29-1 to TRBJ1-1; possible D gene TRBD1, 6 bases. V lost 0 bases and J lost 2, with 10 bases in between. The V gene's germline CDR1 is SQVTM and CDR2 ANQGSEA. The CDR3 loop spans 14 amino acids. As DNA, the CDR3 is TGCAGCGTTGAAGAAATACAGGGAAACACTGAAGCTTTCTTT. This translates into CSVEEIQGNTEAFF.

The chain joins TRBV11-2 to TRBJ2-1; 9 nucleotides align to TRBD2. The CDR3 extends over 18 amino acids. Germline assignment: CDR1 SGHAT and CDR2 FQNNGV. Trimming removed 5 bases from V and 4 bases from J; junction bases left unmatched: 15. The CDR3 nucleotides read TGTGCCAGCAGCGACCCTCGCGGGGGGGGAAAGGGGTACAATGAGCAGTTCTTC. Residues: CASSDPRGGGKGYNEQFF.

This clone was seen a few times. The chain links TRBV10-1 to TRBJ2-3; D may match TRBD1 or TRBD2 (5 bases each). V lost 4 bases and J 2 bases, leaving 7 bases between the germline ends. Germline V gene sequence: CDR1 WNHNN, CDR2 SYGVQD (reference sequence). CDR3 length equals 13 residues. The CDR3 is CASSAGTTDTQYF. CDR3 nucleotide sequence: TGCGCCAGCAGTGCAGGGACCACAGATACGCAGTATTTT.

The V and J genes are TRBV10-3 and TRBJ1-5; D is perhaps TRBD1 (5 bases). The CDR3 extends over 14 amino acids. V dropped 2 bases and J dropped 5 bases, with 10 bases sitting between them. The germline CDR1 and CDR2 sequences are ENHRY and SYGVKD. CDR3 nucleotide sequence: TGTGCCATCAGTGAGACAGGAGAGTATCAGCCCCAGCATTTT. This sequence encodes CAISETGEYQPQHF.

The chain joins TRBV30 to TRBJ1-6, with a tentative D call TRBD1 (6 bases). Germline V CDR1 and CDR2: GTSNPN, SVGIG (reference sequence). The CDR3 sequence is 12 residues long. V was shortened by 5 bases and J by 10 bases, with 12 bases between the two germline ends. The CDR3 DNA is TGTGCCTGGCAAGGACAGAACTCACCCCTCCACTTT. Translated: CAWQGQNSPLHF.

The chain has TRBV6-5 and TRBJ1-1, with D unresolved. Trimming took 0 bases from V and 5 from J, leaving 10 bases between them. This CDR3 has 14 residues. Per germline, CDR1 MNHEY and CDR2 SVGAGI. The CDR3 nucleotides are TGTGCCAGCAGTTACTCTTCGGTGGGGACTGAAGCTTTCTTT. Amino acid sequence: CASSYSSVGTEAFF.

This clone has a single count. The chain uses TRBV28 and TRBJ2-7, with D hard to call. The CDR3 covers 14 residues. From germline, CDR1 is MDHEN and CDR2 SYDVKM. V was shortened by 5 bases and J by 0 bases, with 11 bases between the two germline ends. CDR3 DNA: TGTGCCAGCAGTCTCCACCTGAGCTCCTACGAGCAGTACTTC. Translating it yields CASSLHLSSYEQYF.

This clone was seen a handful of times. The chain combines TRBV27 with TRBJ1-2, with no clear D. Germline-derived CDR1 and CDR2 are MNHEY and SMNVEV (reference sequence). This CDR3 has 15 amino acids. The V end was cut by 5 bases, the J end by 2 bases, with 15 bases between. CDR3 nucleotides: TGTGCCAGCAGTACGACCCGGGTTACGAACTATGGCTACACCTTC. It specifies CASSTTRVTNYGYTF.

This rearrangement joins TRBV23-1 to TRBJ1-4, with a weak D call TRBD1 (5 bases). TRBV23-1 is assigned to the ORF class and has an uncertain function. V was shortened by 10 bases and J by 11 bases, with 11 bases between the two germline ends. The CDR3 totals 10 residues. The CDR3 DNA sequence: TGCGCCAACCCCAAGGGGAAACTGTTTTTT. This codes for CANPKGKLFF.

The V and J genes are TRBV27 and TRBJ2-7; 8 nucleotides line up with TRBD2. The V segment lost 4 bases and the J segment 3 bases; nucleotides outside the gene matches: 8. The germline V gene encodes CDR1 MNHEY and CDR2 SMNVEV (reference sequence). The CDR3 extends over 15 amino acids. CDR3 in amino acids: CASSSPGRGGYEQYF. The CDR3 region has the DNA TGTGCCAGCAGTTCACCCGGGAGGGGCGGCTACGAGCAGTACTTC.

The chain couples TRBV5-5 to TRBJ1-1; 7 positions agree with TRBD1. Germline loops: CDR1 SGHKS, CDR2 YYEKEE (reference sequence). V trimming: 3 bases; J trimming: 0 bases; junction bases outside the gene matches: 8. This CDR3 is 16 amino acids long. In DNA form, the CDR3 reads TGTGCCAGCAGCTCGCCGGGACAGAGTATGAACACTGAAGCTTTCTTT. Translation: CASSSPGQSMNTEAFF.

In DNA, the CDR3 is TGTGCCATCAGTGAAAACAGGGGCCTAGGGGGGGAGCTGTTTTTT. Translating gives CAISENRGLGGELFF. J is TRBJ2-2 and V is TRBV10-3; 7 nucleotides line up with TRBD1. Trimming took 3 bases from V and 8 from J; bases not matched to a gene: 9. Germline assignment: CDR1 ENHRY and CDR2 SYGVKD. The CDR3 spans 15 residues.

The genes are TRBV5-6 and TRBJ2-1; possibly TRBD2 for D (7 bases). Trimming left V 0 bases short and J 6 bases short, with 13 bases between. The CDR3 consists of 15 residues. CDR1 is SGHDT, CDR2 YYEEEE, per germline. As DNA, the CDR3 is TGTGCCAGCAGCTTGGGGGGGGGCCCCCGCAATGAGCAGTTCTTC. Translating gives CASSLGGGPRNEQFF.

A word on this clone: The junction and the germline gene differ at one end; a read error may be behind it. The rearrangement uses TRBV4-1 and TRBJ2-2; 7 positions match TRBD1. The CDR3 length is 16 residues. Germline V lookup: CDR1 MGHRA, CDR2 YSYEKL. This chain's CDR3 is CANSQEGDRVTGELFF. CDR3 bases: TGCGCCAACAGCCAAGAAGGGGACAGAGTCACCGGGGAGCTGTTTTTT.

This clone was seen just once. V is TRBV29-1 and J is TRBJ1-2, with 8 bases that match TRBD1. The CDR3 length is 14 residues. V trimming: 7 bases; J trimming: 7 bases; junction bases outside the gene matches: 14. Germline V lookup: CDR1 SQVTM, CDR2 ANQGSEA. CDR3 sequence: CSGEAIQGARGYTF. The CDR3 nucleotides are TGCAGCGGAGAAGCAATCCAGGGGGCGCGTGGCTACACCTTC. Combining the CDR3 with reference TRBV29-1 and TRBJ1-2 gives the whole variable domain SAVISQKPSRDICQRGTSLTIQCQVDSQVTMMFWYRQQPGQSLTLIATANQGSEATYESGFVIDKFPISRPNLTFSTLTVSNMSPEDSSIYLCSGEAIQGARGYTFGSGTRLTVV.

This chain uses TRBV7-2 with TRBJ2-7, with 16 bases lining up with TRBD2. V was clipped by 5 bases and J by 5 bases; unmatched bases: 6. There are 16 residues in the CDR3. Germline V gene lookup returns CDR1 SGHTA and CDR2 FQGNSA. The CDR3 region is CASSRGTSGRDNEQYF. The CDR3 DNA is TGTGCCAGCAGCCGAGGGACTAGCGGGAGGGACAACGAGCAGTACTTC.

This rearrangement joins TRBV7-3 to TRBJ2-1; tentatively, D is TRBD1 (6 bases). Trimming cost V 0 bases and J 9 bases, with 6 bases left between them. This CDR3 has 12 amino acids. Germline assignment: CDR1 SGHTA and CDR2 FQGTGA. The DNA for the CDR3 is TGTGCCAGCAGCTTAACAGGGGGTGAGCAGTTCTTC. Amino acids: CASSLTGGEQFF.

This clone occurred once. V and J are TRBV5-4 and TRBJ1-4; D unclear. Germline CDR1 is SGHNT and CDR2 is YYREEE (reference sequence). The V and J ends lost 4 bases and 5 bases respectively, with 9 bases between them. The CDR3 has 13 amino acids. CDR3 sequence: CASSQQMNEKLFF. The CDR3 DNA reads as TGTGCCAGCAGCCAGCAGATGAATGAAAAACTGTTTTTT.

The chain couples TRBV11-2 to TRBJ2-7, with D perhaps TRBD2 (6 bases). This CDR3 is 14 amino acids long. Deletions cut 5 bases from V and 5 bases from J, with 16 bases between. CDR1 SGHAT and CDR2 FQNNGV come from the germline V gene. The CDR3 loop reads CASSLLGGLNEQYF. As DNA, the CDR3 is TGTGCCAGCAGCCTACTCGGGGGTCTTAACGAGCAGTACTTC.

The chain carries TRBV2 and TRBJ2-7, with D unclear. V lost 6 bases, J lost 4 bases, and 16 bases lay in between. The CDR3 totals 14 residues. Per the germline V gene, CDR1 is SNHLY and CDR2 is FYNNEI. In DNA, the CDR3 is TGTGCCAGCAGGGGCGGCCAGGAAGGATACGAGCAGTACTTC. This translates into CASRGGQEGYEQYF.

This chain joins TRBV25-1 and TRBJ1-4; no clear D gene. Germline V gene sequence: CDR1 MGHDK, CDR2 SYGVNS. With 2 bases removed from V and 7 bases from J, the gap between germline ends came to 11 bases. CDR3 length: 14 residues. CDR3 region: CASSETGSSEKLFF. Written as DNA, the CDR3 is TGTGCCAGCAGTGAAACGGGTTCTAGTGAAAAACTGTTTTTT.

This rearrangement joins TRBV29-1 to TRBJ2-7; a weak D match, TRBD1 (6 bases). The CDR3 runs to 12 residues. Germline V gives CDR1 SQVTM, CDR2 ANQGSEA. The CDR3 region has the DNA TGCACCGCAGGGACCCAGGGGAGCGAGCAGTACTTC. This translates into CTAGTQGSEQYF.

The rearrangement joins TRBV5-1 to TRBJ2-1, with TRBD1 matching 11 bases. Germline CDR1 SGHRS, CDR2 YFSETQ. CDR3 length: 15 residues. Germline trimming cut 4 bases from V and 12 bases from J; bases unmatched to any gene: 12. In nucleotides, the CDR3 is TGCGCCAGCAGCCTCGGGACAGGGGGGGCGACTGGGCAGTTCTTC. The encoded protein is CASSLGTGGATGQFF.

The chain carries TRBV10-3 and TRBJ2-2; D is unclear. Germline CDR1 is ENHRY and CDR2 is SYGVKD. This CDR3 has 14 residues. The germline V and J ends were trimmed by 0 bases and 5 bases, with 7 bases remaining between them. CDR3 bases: TGTGCCATCAGTGAGTCGAGCGCTACCGGGGAGCTGTTTTTT. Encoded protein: CAISESSATGELFF.